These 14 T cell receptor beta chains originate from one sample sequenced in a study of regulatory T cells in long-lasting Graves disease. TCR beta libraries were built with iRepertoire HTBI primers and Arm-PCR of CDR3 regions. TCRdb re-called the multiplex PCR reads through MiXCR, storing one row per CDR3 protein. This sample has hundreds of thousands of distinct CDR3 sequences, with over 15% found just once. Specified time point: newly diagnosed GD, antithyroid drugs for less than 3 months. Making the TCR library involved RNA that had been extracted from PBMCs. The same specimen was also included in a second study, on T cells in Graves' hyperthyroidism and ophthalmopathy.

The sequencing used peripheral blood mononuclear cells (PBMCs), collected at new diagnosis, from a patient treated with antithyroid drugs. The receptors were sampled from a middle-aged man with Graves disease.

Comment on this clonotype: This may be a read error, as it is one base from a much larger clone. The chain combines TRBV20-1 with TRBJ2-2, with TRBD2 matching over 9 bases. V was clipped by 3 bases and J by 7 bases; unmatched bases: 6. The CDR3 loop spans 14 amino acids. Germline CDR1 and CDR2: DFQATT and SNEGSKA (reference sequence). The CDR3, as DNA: TGCAGTGCTAGCCGCGGGGGGGCTGTCGGGGAGCTGTTTTTT. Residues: CSASRGGAVGELFF.

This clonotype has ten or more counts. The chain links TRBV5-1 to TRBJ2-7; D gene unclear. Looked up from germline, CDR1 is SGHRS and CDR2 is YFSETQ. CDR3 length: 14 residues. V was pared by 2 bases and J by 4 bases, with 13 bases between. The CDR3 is CASSFIPGTYEQYF. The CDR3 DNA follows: TGCGCCAGCAGCTTCATTCCCGGCACTTACGAGCAGTACTTC. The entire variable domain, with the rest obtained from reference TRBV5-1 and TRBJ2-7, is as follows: KAGVTQTPRYLIKTRGQQVTLSCSPISGHRSVSWYQQTPGQGLQFLFEYFSETQRNKGNFPGRFSGRQFSNSRSEMNVSTLELGDSALYLCASSFIPGTYEQYFGPGTRLTVT.

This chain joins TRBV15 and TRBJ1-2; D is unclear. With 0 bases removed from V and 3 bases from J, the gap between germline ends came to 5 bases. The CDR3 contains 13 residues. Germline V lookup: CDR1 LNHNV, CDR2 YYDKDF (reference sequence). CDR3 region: CATSRDRDYGYTF. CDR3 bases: TGTGCCACCAGCAGAGACAGAGACTATGGCTACACCTTC.

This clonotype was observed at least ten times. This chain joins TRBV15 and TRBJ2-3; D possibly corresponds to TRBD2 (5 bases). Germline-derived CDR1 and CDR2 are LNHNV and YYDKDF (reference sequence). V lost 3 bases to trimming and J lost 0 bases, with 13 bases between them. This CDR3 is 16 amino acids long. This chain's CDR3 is CATSSRTWTSTDTQYF. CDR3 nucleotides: TGTGCCACCAGCAGTCGGACGTGGACTAGCACAGATACGCAGTATTTT.

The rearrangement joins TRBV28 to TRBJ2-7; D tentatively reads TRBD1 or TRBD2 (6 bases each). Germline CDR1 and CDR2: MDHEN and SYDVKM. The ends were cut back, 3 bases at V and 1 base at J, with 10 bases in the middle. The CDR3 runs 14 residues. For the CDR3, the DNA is TGTGCCAGCAGTTTCGGGGGCCGATCCTACGAGCAGTACTTC. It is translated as CASSFGGRSYEQYF. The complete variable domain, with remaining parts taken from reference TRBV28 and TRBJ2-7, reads DVKVTQSSRYLVKRTGEKVFLECVQDMDHENMFWYRQDPGLGLRLIYFSYDVKMKEKGDIPEGYSVSREKKERFSLILESASTNQTSMYLCASSFGGRSYEQYFGPGTRLTVT.

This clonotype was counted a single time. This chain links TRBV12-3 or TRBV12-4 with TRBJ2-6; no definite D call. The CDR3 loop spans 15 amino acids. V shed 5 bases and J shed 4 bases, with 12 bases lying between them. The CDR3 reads CASSPQVWGANVLTF. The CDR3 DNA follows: TGTGCCAGCAGTCCCCAGGTTTGGGGGGCCAACGTCCTGACTTTC.

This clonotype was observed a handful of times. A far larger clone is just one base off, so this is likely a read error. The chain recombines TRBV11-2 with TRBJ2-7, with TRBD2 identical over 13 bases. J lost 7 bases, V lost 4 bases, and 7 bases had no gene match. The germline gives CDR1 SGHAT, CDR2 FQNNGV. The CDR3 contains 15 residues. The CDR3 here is CASSYTSGGAGEQYF. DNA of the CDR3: TGTGCCAGCAGCTACACTAGCGGGGGGGCAGGTGAGCAGTACTTC.

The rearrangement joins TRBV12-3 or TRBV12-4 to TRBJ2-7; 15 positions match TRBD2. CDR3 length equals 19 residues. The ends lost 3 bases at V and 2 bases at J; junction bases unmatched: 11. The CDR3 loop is CASSFKSLGLAGGPYEQYF. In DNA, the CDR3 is TGTGCCAGCAGTTTCAAGTCCTTGGGACTAGCGGGGGGACCCTACGAGCAGTACTTC.

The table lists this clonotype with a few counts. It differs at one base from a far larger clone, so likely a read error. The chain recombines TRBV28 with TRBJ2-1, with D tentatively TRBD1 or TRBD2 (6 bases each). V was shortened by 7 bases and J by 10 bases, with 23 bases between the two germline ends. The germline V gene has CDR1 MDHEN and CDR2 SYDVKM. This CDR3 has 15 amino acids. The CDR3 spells CASTLSDGGYEEQFF. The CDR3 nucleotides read TGTGCCAGCACGTTGAGTGACGGGGGCTACGAGGAGCAGTTCTTC.

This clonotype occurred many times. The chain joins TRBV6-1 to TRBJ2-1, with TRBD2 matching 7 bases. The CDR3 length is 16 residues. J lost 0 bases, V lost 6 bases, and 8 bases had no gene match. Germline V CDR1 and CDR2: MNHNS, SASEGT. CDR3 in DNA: TGTGCCAGCAGCCCGAGAAGCGGGGCCTCCTACAATGAGCAGTTCTTC. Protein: CASSPRSGASYNEQFF.

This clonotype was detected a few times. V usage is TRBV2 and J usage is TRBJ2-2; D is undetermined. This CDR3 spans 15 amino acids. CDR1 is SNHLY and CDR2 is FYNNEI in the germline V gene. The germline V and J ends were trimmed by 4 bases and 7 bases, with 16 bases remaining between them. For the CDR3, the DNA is TGTGCCAGCAGTGTGGTGATGGGCCGCGGCGGGGAGCTGTTTTTT. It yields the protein CASSVVMGRGGELFF.

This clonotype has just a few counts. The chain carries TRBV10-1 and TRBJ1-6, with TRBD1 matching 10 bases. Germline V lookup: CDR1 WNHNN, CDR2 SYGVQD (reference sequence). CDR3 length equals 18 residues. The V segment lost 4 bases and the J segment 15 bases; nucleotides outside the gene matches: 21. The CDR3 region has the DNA TGCGCCAGCAGTGGGATCATCGGGATGGACAGGGGGATTACTCTCCTCCACTTT. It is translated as CASSGIIGMDRGITLLHF.

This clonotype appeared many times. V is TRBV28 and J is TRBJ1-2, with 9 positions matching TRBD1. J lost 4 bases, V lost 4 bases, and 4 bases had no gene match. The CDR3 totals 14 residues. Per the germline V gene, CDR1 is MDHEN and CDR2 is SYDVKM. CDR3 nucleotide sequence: TGTGCCAGCAGTTCGACGACAGGGGGCTATGGCTACACCTTC. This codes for CASSSTTGGYGYTF.

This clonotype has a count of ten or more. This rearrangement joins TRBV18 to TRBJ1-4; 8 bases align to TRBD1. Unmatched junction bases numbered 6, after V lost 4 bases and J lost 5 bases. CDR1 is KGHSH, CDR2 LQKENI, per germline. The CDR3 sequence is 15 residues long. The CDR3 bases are TGTGCCAGCTCACGGACAGGGATGCTCAATGAAAAACTGTTTTTT. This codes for CASSRTGMLNEKLFF.